This TCR beta chain was captured by sequencing in a study of cytomegalovirus exposure and HLA in healthy donors. Overall study: Earlier, about 180 million T cells were analyzed, and 95 million to 140 million unique TCR beta sequences were found among them.

Points on this clone: The antigen is undetermined.

Germline V CDR1 and CDR2: SGHTS, YDEGEE. CDR3 length equals 15 residues. Trimming removed 4 bases from V and 3 bases from J, with 16 bases in between. Notes on the study in general: Immune exposure data for these donors was limited to CMV serostatus. Most TCR sequences showed up rarely, but some public TCRs showed up in many donors.

PCR amplification relied on 60 Vbeta primers (plus 13 Jbeta primers). Generated by immunoSEQ multiplex PCR, the TCRdb table keeps only in-frame clones and is missing some. This sample has 150,000 or so clones, with 80% found just once. This clonotype was obtained from a woman aged 40 to 50 in good health and CMV-seronegative. Material: PBMCs. The J gene is TRBJ1-1, the V gene TRBV5-8, with a weak D call TRBD1 (6 bases). CDR3 nucleotides: TGTGCCAGCAGCGCTGGACAGACGTCCTACACTGAAGCTTTCTTT. Protein sequence: CASSAGQTSYTEAFF.